The 20 T cell receptor beta chains listed next were all sequenced from one sample in a study of response to subunit inactivated influenza vaccine. MiXCR was run by TCRdb on the RT-PCR reads, yielding one entry per CDR3 protein. The sample yields under 550,000 distinct CDR3 sequences, 6.5% to 8% seen once. This material consisted of PBMCs from blood, taken roughly 24 months after vaccination. These receptors all come from a man in his fifties or sixties who received an inactivated influenza vaccine.

There are many counts of this clonotype. The chain combines TRBV5-1 with TRBJ2-2; D ambiguous. The CDR3 sequence is 14 residues long. V lost 7 bases and J 3 bases, leaving 13 bases between the germline ends. CDR1 is SGHRS and CDR2 is YFSETQ in the germline V gene. Here the CDR3 reads CASGLRRDTGELFF. CDR3 DNA: TGCGCCAGCGGCCTAAGAAGAGACACCGGGGAGCTGTTTTTT.

This clonotype has only one observation. The rearrangement uses TRBV3-1 and TRBJ2-1; D not certain. Germline CDR1 reads LGHDT; CDR2 reads YNNKEL (reference sequence). The CDR3 length is 11 residues. Trimming took 4 bases from V and 9 from J, leaving 7 bases between them. The CDR3 DNA follows: TGTGCCAGCAGCCGTGGAGTTGAGCAGTTCTTC. Its translation: CASSRGVEQFF.

The chain has TRBV5-1 and TRBJ2-7; 14 positions agree with TRBD2. Germline CDR1 reads SGHRS; CDR2 reads YFSETQ. The CDR3 contains 14 residues. Unmatched junction bases numbered 4, after V lost 4 bases and J lost 7 bases. CDR3 sequence reads: CASSKGLAGEEQYF. CDR3 DNA sequence: TGCGCCAGCAGCAAGGGACTAGCGGGAGAAGAGCAGTACTTC.

This clonotype was seen only a few times. The rearrangement uses TRBV6-1 and TRBJ2-2; 8 bases fit TRBD1. The CDR3 runs 15 residues. The J segment lost 6 bases and the V segment lost 2 bases, leaving 5 bases of the junction unmatched. CDR1 MNHNS and CDR2 SASEGT come from the germline V gene. The CDR3 DNA reads TGTGCCAGCAGTGAACCCGGACAGGGAGCCGGGGAGCTGTTTTTT. It translates to CASSEPGQGAGELFF.

The chain recombines TRBV3-1 with TRBJ1-3; D is unresolved. The germline V gene encodes CDR1 LGHDT and CDR2 YNNKEL (reference sequence). CDR3 length equals 15 residues. The ends were cut back, 4 bases at V and 0 bases at J, with 10 bases in the middle. The DNA of the CDR3 is TGTGCCAGCAGCCCCCTGGTGTCCTCTGGAAACACCATATATTTT. Its protein product is CASSPLVSSGNTIYF.

In its sample, this clonotype was seen a few times. The chain links TRBV19 to TRBJ1-5; D not certain. Looked up from germline, CDR1 is LNHDA and CDR2 is SQIVND (reference sequence). This CDR3 spans 16 amino acids. V lost 5 bases and J 2 bases, leaving 16 bases between the germline ends. The CDR3 sequence: CASSSTPRLGNQPQHF. The DNA for the CDR3 is TGTGCCAGTAGTTCAACCCCGCGGCTCGGCAATCAGCCCCAGCATTTT.

Many counts were recorded for this clonotype. The gene calls are TRBV20-1 and TRBJ2-3, with D uncertain. The V end lost 6 bases, the J end lost 2 bases, and 15 bases lay between the germline ends. The CDR3 contains 14 residues. Germline V gene sequence: CDR1 DFQATT, CDR2 SNEGSKA (reference sequence). In nucleotides, the CDR3 is TGCAGTGCGCCACCCGCCTCAGCCACAGATACGCAGTATTTT. It yields the protein CSAPPASATDTQYF.

Ten or more counts support this clonotype. The chain combines TRBV4-2 with TRBJ2-1, with 9 bases aligning to TRBD2. V was clipped by 6 bases and J by 4 bases; unmatched bases: 4. CDR3 length: 14 amino acids. Germline-derived CDR1 and CDR2 are LGHNA and YNFKEQ. DNA of the CDR3: TGTGCCAGCAGTTCTAGCGGGGCATACAATGAGCAGTTCTTC. It translates to CASSSSGAYNEQFF.

In this sample, this clonotype turned up a few times. This rearrangement joins TRBV20-1 to TRBJ2-1; 10 nucleotides line up with TRBD1. V shed 2 bases, J shed 5 bases, and the junction held 9 bases outside the gene matches. Germline V lookup: CDR1 DFQATT, CDR2 SNEGSKA (reference sequence). The CDR3 covers 16 residues. The CDR3: CSARKSDRGRNNEQFF. The CDR3 DNA reads as TGCAGTGCTAGAAAAAGTGACAGGGGGCGAAACAATGAGCAGTTCTTC.

This clonotype was seen a handful of times. The rearrangement links TRBV15 to TRBJ2-7, with D possibly matching TRBD1 (5 bases). V dropped 0 bases and J dropped 3 bases, with 24 bases sitting between them. The V gene's germline CDR1 is LNHNV and CDR2 YYDKDF (reference sequence). CDR3 size: 19 residues. The CDR3 DNA reads as TGTGCCACCAGCAGAGATCCCCGGCGTGGGCAGGGTACAATCTACGAGCAGTACTTC. As protein: CATSRDPRRGQGTIYEQYF.

The CDR3 DNA reads TGTGCCAGCAGCTCAGGACAGGGGATTTCTGGTTCACCCCTCCACTTT. Residues: CASSSGQGISGSPLHF. The rearrangement joins TRBV7-6 to TRBJ1-6; 9 nucleotides match TRBD1. The V and J ends lost 4 bases and 9 bases, in that order; junction bases with no gene match: 10. The CDR3 covers 16 residues. Germline V gene sequence: CDR1 SGHVS, CDR2 FNYEAQ.

This clonotype occurred a few times. The CDR3 sequence: CASRKSSGGNEQFF. CDR3 in DNA: TGTGCCAGCAGAAAAAGTAGCGGGGGAAATGAGCAGTTCTTC. V gene TRBV2 combines with J gene TRBJ2-1; TRBD2 matches 9 bases. The trim removed 6 bases at V and 7 bases at J, leaving 7 bases unmatched. CDR1 and CDR2 (germline): SNHLY, FYNNEI. The CDR3 loop spans 14 amino acids.

This clonotype was seen repeatedly, ten times or more. CDR3: CASSQETGGWTEAFF. In DNA form, the CDR3 reads TGTGCCAGCAGCCAAGAAACAGGGGGCTGGACTGAAGCTTTCTTT. The rearrangement joins TRBV5-6 to TRBJ1-1, with TRBD1 matching 9 bases. This CDR3 contains 15 residues. Germline-derived CDR1 and CDR2 are SGHDT and YYEEEE. J lost 5 bases, V lost 4 bases, and 9 bases had no gene match.

This clonotype was counted between two and nine times. The chain employs TRBV29-1 and TRBJ2-7; possibly TRBD2 for D (6 bases). The CDR3 spans 14 residues. The germline V gene has CDR1 SQVTM and CDR2 ANQGSEA. The V end lost 6 bases, the J end lost 7 bases, and 22 bases lay between the germline ends. The CDR3 loop reads CSVIGGQVLGEQYF. DNA for the CDR3: TGCAGCGTAATTGGAGGGCAGGTGCTAGGGGAGCAGTACTTC.

This clonotype was counted between two and nine times. The chain joins TRBV12-3 or TRBV12-4 to TRBJ1-5; D gene unclear. With 5 bases removed from V and 1 base from J, the gap between germline ends came to 9 bases. There are 14 residues in the CDR3. The DNA of the CDR3 is TGTGCCAGCAGTCCCGAGCGGAGCAATCAGCCCCAGCATTTT. Its protein is CASSPERSNQPQHF.

The rearrangement links TRBV7-8 to TRBJ2-7; unclear D gene. The CDR3 is 12 amino acids. Germline V CDR1 and CDR2: SGHVS, FQNEAQ. Between the trimmed V and J ends, which lost 5 bases and 3 bases, there was a span of 8 bases. The DNA of the CDR3 is TGTGCCAGCAGCGTGGGCTTCTACGAGCAGTACTTC. Its protein product is CASSVGFYEQYF.

A few counts support this clonotype. V is TRBV7-9 and J is TRBJ1-4; no clear D gene. This CDR3 is 15 amino acids long. Germline values: CDR1 SEHNR, CDR2 FQNEAQ (reference sequence). V lost 5 bases and J lost 5, with 15 bases in between. This CDR3 reads CASSGLGPHNEKLFF. CDR3 in DNA: TGTGCCAGCAGCGGGCTTGGACCCCACAATGAAAAACTGTTTTTT.

There are many counts of this clonotype. The V call is TRBV7-8, the J call TRBJ2-1; 7 nucleotides match TRBD1. Germline CDR1 and CDR2: SGHVS and FQNEAQ. Losses at the gene ends were 5 bases for V and 5 bases for J; bases not matched to a gene: 6. This CDR3 is 14 amino acids long. CDR3 protein: CASSLHDRDNEQFF. The CDR3 DNA sequence: TGTGCCAGCAGCCTTCACGACAGGGACAATGAGCAGTTCTTC.

This rearrangement joins TRBV7-3 to TRBJ2-2; 13 nucleotides line up with TRBD2. Losses at the gene ends were 2 bases for V and 5 bases for J; bases not matched to a gene: 5. CDR1 is SGHTA, CDR2 FQGTGA, per germline. The length of the CDR3 is 17 residues. As DNA, the CDR3 is TGTGCCAGCAGCTTATCCGGACTAGCGGGAGAAACCGGGGAGCTGTTTTTT. Encoded protein: CASSLSGLAGETGELFF.

This clonotype showed up many times. The gene calls are TRBV7-9 and TRBJ1-1; D gene ambiguous. Germline V gene data show CDR1 as SEHNR and CDR2 as FQNEAQ (reference sequence). The V end was cut by 5 bases, the J end by 4 bases, with 14 bases between. The CDR3 length is 14 residues. The DNA for the CDR3 is TGTGCCAGCAGCGCCCCGGATGGAGGCACTGAAGCTTTCTTT. Protein product: CASSAPDGGTEAFF. The variable domain in full, with the rest retrieved from reference TRBV7-9 and TRBJ1-1, is DTGVSQNPRHKITKRGQNVTFRCDPISEHNRLYWYRQTLGQGPEFLTYFQNEAQLEKSRLLSDRFSAERPKGSFSTLEIQRTEQGDSAMYLCASSAPDGGTEAFFGQGTRLTVV.